Given below is one T cell receptor beta chain in context. What this receptor recognizes is not known. It has no much larger one-base neighbor in the sample; base qualities were not kept. In the prospective study, participants were roughly 18 to 95 years old, resided in approximately 25 geographic areas of the United States, and were enrolled through a virtual design. Cohort assignment in the prospective study relied on participant-reported clinical history from a screening survey and a study questionnaire. Each participant in the prospective study had whole blood, serum and a nasopharyngeal or oropharyngeal swab collected by mobile phlebotomists. Additional blood draws and questionnaires over an approximately two-month period could optionally be provided by prospective study participants. Before DNA extraction, blood samples from the prospective study were shipped at room temperature or frozen. TCRbeta CDR3 regions were amplified from genomic DNA using the immunoSEQ Assay, a bias-controlled multiplex PCR. Turning to the authors' computational methods: Within the assay, amplification of reference gene primers was used to estimate how many nucleated cells each sample contained. To quantify the absolute abundance of each unique TCRbeta CDR3 rearrangement, sequence reads were collapsed and filtered. Productive Simpson clonality was computed per sample as the square root of Simpson's diversity index over productive rearrangements. TCRdb mirrors the immuneACCESS table, restricted to in-frame sequences. Some clones are absent from its copies; in checked studies, under half trace to an unresolved V gene, and the reason for the others is unknown. V and J calls and clone size are those listed in that table; D and trimming were worked out from the DNA. The sample table contains about 230,000 clones; only one count was recorded for around nine tenths of them. Of the sample, 3% to 4% falls within the top ten clones.

The data derive from a study of blood T cell repertoires in COVID-19 (dated by TCRdb to 2020 to 2021). In terms of the full investigation: The collaborator samples originated in the United States, Italy and Spain and spanned the acute and convalescent phases of COVID-19. The prospective study material was composed of cDNA or gDNA derived from T cells, B-cell-depleted T cells, or PBMCs. Deeply sampled blood TCRbeta repertoires from subjects exposed to, actively infected with, or recovered from COVID-19 were included in the dataset. The repertoires were made available in a free public database intended to serve as a resource for research on the immune response to SARS-CoV-2. Samples were obtained from the ongoing ImmuneRACE study (first 160 participants) and from some 1,300 subjects provided by 6 global collaborators. A de-identified subject ID, COVID-19 status, age in years and sex were almost always included in the sample metadata. Where available, HLA class I and class II types were obtained from metadata supplied by the sample provider rather than from assay-based typing.

The full study reports these points: The amount of clinical and demographic metadata varied by source and participant and was provided uncurated.

Input material: PBMCs or T cells enriched from blood (not recorded which). The sequence was collected from a woman younger than 45 with acute COVID-19.

At the DNA level, the sequence is TGTGCCAGCAGCTCCCCAGGGGAGTTAGGCTATGGCTACACCTTC. Translated, this is CASSSPGELGYGYTF. The chain joins TRBV7-2 to TRBJ1-2, with a weak D call of TRBD1 (6 bases match). V is pared back by 4 bases and J by 4 bases, with 16 bases lying between the germline termini. The CDR3 runs 15 residues from the cysteine to the phenylalanine. The kept DNA is CDR3 alone, 45 bases in frame from the first base. Sequences SGHTA (CDR1) and FQGNSA (CDR2) are obtained from the germline V gene.